Each of the 26 T cell receptor beta chains below was sequenced from the same sample in a study of CD8 T cells in Susac syndrome. An input of about 0.5 to 1 ug of RNA was subjected to reverse transcription using random hexamers. TCRdb redid the calling of the immunoSEQ multiplex PCR reads with MiXCR, one entry per CDR3 protein. The sample lists 160,000 or so distinct CDR3 sequences, roughly 94% occurring once. Sample: CD4+ T cells from PBMCs. These receptors all come from a human donor with Susac syndrome.

V usage is TRBV7-9 and J usage is TRBJ1-2, with unresolved D. The CDR3 is 13 amino acids. CDR1 is SEHNR and CDR2 is FQNEAQ in the germline V gene (reference sequence). The ends were cut back, 5 bases at V and 8 bases at J, with 15 bases in the middle. CDR3: CASSETDGKGYTF. The CDR3 DNA follows: TGTGCCAGCAGCGAAACAGATGGGAAGGGCTACACCTTC.

V is TRBV3-1 and J is TRBJ1-4; tentative D call: TRBD1 (5 bases). The germline gives CDR1 LGHDT, CDR2 YNNKEL (reference sequence). The CDR3 consists of 17 residues. V gave up 1 base and J gave up 0 bases, with 12 bases separating them. CDR3 nucleotide sequence: TGTGCCAGCAGCCAAGGGGGGTACAGTGCAACTAATGAAAAACTGTTTTTT. Protein product: CASSQGGYSATNEKLFF.

The chain recombines TRBV7-2 with TRBJ2-1; 7 positions match TRBD1. V was pared by 5 bases and J by 9 bases, with 7 bases of the junction left unmatched. Germline V CDR1 and CDR2: SGHTA, FQGNSA. The CDR3 covers 13 residues. CDR3 in DNA: TGTGCCAGCAGCCTCGACAGGGTGGCTGAGCAGTTCTTC. Translation gives CASSLDRVAEQFF.

CDR3 in amino acids: CASSPSRGGENTGELFF. The CDR3 region has the DNA TGTGCCAGCAGCCCTAGTCGGGGGGGCGAGAACACCGGGGAGCTGTTTTTT. The V and J genes are TRBV7-6 and TRBJ2-2; TRBD2 matches at 8 bases. Trimming cost V 5 bases and J 1 base; bases outside gene matches: 9. CDR1 SGHVS and CDR2 FNYEAQ come from the germline V gene. This CDR3 has 17 amino acids.

This chain uses TRBV2 with TRBJ1-5; 7 bases agree with TRBD1. This CDR3 region has 14 residues. V lost 5 bases to trimming and J lost 6 bases; unmatched junction nucleotides: 7. Germline CDR1 and CDR2: SNHLY and FYNNEI. The DNA of the CDR3 is TGTGCCAGCAGTTTAACAGGGGAGGGTCAGCCCCAGCATTTT. Translation gives CASSLTGEGQPQHF.

The chain couples TRBV3-1 to TRBJ1-2; D is undetermined. The germline gives CDR1 LGHDT, CDR2 YNNKEL (reference sequence). The V and J ends lost 3 bases and 7 bases respectively, with 9 bases between them. This CDR3 is 12 amino acids long. The CDR3 sequence is CASSHPPGGYTF. The CDR3 region has the DNA TGTGCCAGCAGCCACCCACCAGGTGGCTACACCTTC.

The chain has TRBV20-1 and TRBJ2-5; 10 nucleotides match TRBD1. Germline CDR1 DFQATT, CDR2 SNEGSKA (reference sequence). The CDR3 is 14 residues long. V shed 6 bases, J shed 4 bases, and the junction held 8 bases outside the gene matches. CDR3 coding DNA: TGCAGTGCGCCGTCGACAGGGGGCCTAGAGACCCAGTACTTC. It yields the protein CSAPSTGGLETQYF.

This clonotype was found a few times. A junction end diverges from the germline sequence, so it may reflect a read error. The chain combines TRBV7-7 with TRBJ2-5; D is perhaps TRBD2 (6 bases). Per the germline V gene, CDR1 is SSHAT and CDR2 is FNYEAQ (reference sequence). The CDR3 contains 15 residues. CDR3 protein: CASSLQGGYQETQYF. CDR3 bases: TGTGCTAGCAGCCTGCAGGGAGGATACCAAGAGACCCAGTACTTC.

The chain links TRBV2 to TRBJ1-5, with D unresolved. This CDR3 is built from 14 residues. Trimming took off 6 bases at V and 1 base at J, with 10 bases between the two ends. Germline V lookup: CDR1 SNHLY, CDR2 FYNNEI. The CDR3 is CASSLVLSNQPQHF. The CDR3 nucleotides read TGTGCCAGCAGCTTAGTTCTGAGCAATCAGCCCCAGCATTTT. The whole variable domain, filled in from reference TRBV2 and TRBJ1-5, reads EPEVTQTPSHQVTQMGQEVILRCVPISNHLYFYWYRQILGQKVEFLVSFYNNEISEKSEIFDDQFSVERPDGSNFTLKIRSTKLEDSAMYFCASSLVLSNQPQHFGDGTRLSIL.

The chain is built from TRBV7-3 and TRBJ2-1; 12 positions agree with TRBD1. The CDR3 is 15 residues long. CDR1 SGHTA and CDR2 FQGTGA come from the germline V gene. With 6 bases clipped from V and 8 bases from J, the junction kept 8 bases outside the gene matches. The CDR3 nucleotides are TGTGCCAGCAGTCCGGGACAGGGGGCAAGGGATGAGCAGTTCTTC. The encoded protein is CASSPGQGARDEQFF. The full variable domain, in which reference TRBV7-3 and TRBJ2-1 provide the parts outside the CDR3, is GAGVSQTPSNKVTEKGKYVELRCDPISGHTALYWYRQSLGQGPEFLIYFQGTGAADDSGLPNDRFFAVRPEGSVSTLKIQRTERGDSAVYLCASSPGQGARDEQFFGPGTRLTVL.

This clonotype was counted once. The genes are TRBV5-1 and TRBJ1-1; possibly TRBD1 for D (5 bases). The CDR3 runs 14 residues. The V end lost 1 base, the J end lost 2 bases, and 9 bases lay between the germline ends. Germline V CDR1 and CDR2: SGHRS, YFSETQ. This CDR3 is CASSLRGFNTEAFF. The CDR3 DNA follows: TGCGCCAGCAGCTTGAGGGGTTTCAACACTGAAGCTTTCTTT.

This clonotype was counted once. V and J are TRBV5-4 and TRBJ2-7; 7 bases are a match to TRBD2. After removal of 0 bases from V and 2 bases from J, the junction contained 8 bases not matched to a gene. Per the germline V gene, CDR1 is SGHNT and CDR2 is YYREEE (reference sequence). CDR3 size: 16 residues. CDR3 protein: CASSLGGDYLTYEQYF. The CDR3 nucleotides are TGTGCCAGCAGCTTGGGGGGGGACTATCTAACCTACGAGCAGTACTTC.

A single count supports this clonotype. V and J are TRBV18 and TRBJ1-1, with a tentative D call TRBD1 (5 bases). Germline V gene sequence: CDR1 KGHSH, CDR2 LQKENI. The CDR3 is 16 amino acids. V lost 0 bases, J lost 1 base, and 12 bases lay in between. The CDR3 loop reads CASSPPFMGGNTEAFF. As DNA, the CDR3 is TGTGCCAGCTCACCACCGTTCATGGGGGGGAACACTGAAGCTTTCTTT.

CDR3 nucleotide sequence: TGTGCCAGCAGCCTAACCGGGACAGGGGCCTTTATGAACTATGGCTACACCTTC. It is translated as CASSLTGTGAFMNYGYTF. The chain couples TRBV12-3 or TRBV12-4 to TRBJ1-2; TRBD1 agrees at 10 bases. Trimming cost V 6 bases and J 2 bases; bases outside gene matches: 15. The CDR3 runs 18 residues.

The chain carries TRBV2 and TRBJ2-7; 11 positions agree with TRBD1. Looked up from germline, CDR1 is SNHLY and CDR2 is FYNNEI. The CDR3 length is 14 residues. The trim removed 7 bases at V and 4 bases at J, leaving 6 bases unmatched. The CDR3 DNA reads TGTGCCAGCACCGGACAGGGGGCTATGTACGAGCAGTACTTC. Amino acid sequence: CASTGQGAMYEQYF. Supplemented by reference TRBV2 and TRBJ2-7, the full variable domain reads EPEVTQTPSHQVTQMGQEVILRCVPISNHLYFYWYRQILGQKVEFLVSFYNNEISEKSEIFDDQFSVERPDGSNFTLKIRSTKLEDSAMYFCASTGQGAMYEQYFGPGTRLTVT.

This chain connects TRBV29-1 to TRBJ2-2; 9 positions agree with TRBD2. CDR1 is SQVTM and CDR2 is ANQGSEA in the germline V gene. The V segment lost 0 bases and the J segment 6 bases; nucleotides outside the gene matches: 11. The CDR3 spans 17 residues. The CDR3 DNA reads as TGCAGCGTTGAAGATCCTTTGCGGGGGGGTCATTCCGGGGAGCTGTTTTTT. Translating gives CSVEDPLRGGHSGELFF.

This chain uses TRBV7-2 with TRBJ1-1; D is unclear. The CDR3 covers 13 residues. Trimming pared 1 base from V and 7 bases from J, leaving 10 bases between. Germline CDR1 SGHTA, CDR2 FQGNSA. The CDR3 nucleotides read TGTGCCAGCAGCTTAGATGGCATATATGAAGCTTTCTTT. Translating it yields CASSLDGIYEAFF.

V and J are TRBV18 and TRBJ1-6; D not resolved. This CDR3 has 11 residues. Trimming pared 3 bases from V and 8 bases from J, leaving 2 bases between. The germline gives CDR1 KGHSH, CDR2 LQKENI. CDR3 coding DNA: TGTGCCAGCTCACCGGATTCACCCCTCCACTTT. Its protein is CASSPDSPLHF.

The rearrangement uses TRBV9 and TRBJ2-5; the D gene is possibly TRBD1 (5 bases). The CDR3 spans 15 residues. The V gene lost 0 bases and the J gene lost 4 bases, with 13 bases spanning the gap. Germline CDR1 SGDLS, CDR2 YYNGEE. The chain's CDR3 is CASSVGGAWGETQYF. CDR3 sequence (DNA): TGTGCCAGCAGCGTAGGGGGCGCATGGGGAGAGACCCAGTACTTC.

The chain is built from TRBV30 and TRBJ1-6; a weak D match, TRBD1 (6 bases). Trimming removed 6 bases from V and 7 bases from J, with 13 bases in between. The CDR3 sequence is 13 residues long. Germline V CDR1 and CDR2: GTSNPN, SVGIG (reference sequence). This CDR3 is CACSLGGNSPLHF. In DNA, the CDR3 is TGTGCCTGTTCTCTTGGGGGCAATTCACCCCTCCACTTT.

This clonotype was picked up a small number of times. The DNA of the CDR3 is TGTGCCATCAGTGAGTCGGGGGACTATGGCTACACCTTC. Its protein product is CAISESGDYGYTF. This chain connects TRBV10-3 to TRBJ1-2; a weak D match, TRBD1 (5 bases). This CDR3 comprises 13 residues. V was cut by 0 bases and J by 3 bases, with 5 bases left in between. Germline CDR1 ENHRY, CDR2 SYGVKD.

The V and J genes are TRBV12-3 or TRBV12-4 and TRBJ2-5; 7 bases fit TRBD1. Trimming took 5 bases from V and 6 from J; bases not matched to a gene: 6. CDR3 length: 13 amino acids. CDR3 DNA sequence: TGTGCCAGCAGTCCAGACAGGGCGAAGACCCAGTACTTC. It is translated as CASSPDRAKTQYF.

The J gene is TRBJ2-1, the V gene TRBV29-1; 7 positions agree with TRBD1. The germline V gene encodes CDR1 SQVTM and CDR2 ANQGSEA. The CDR3 consists of 14 residues. The J segment lost 4 bases and the V segment lost 6 bases, leaving 9 bases of the junction unmatched. CDR3 sequence (DNA): TGCAGCGTCCTCTCGGGACAGCGGTACAATGAGCAGTTCTTC. It translates to CSVLSGQRYNEQFF.

The chain joins TRBV2 to TRBJ2-2; D remains unclear. V was cut by 2 bases and J by 6 bases, with 1 base left in between. The CDR3 contains 11 residues. Germline values: CDR1 SNHLY, CDR2 FYNNEI. CDR3 loop: CASSEPGELFF. CDR3 nucleotides: TGTGCCAGCAGTGAACCCGGGGAGCTGTTTTTT. Full variable domain (outside the CDR3, taken from reference TRBV2 and TRBJ2-2): EPEVTQTPSHQVTQMGQEVILRCVPISNHLYFYWYRQILGQKVEFLVSFYNNEISEKSEIFDDQFSVERPDGSNFTLKIRSTKLEDSAMYFCASSEPGELFFGEGSRLTVL.

The V gene is TRBV5-1, the J gene TRBJ2-5, with D hard to call. V shed 4 bases and J shed 0 bases, with 13 bases lying between them. The CDR3 runs to 15 residues. Germline V gene sequence: CDR1 SGHRS, CDR2 YFSETQ. The CDR3 here is CASSQLTGYQETQYF. CDR3 nucleotide sequence: TGCGCCAGCAGCCAACTCACGGGTTACCAAGAGACCCAGTACTTC.

The chain carries TRBV27 and TRBJ2-6; a possible D gene is TRBD1 (6 bases). The CDR3 is made up of 18 amino acids. Per germline, CDR1 MNHEY and CDR2 SMNVEV (reference sequence). V lost 5 bases and J lost 2, with 19 bases in between. In DNA form, the CDR3 reads TGTGCCAGCAGTCCAATGCCTTTTACAGGGACTGGGGCCAACGTCCTGACTTTC. This gives the protein CASSPMPFTGTGANVLTF.